Listed here are 7 T cell receptor beta chains from one sample, sequenced in a study of control samples from healthy donors and cancer patients. Only in-frame clones appear in the TCRdb table, and some are missing; sequencing was by immunoSEQ multiplex PCR. The sample includes 150,000 to 160,000 clones, 93% of them seen just once. The specimen sequenced was blood. The receptors here all came from a man between 45 and 60 years old in good health.

This chain joins TRBV10-3 and TRBJ1-2; D is perhaps TRBD1 (5 bases). The CDR3 spans 15 residues. Germline lookup yields CDR1 ENHRY and CDR2 SYGVKD. V was cut by 3 bases and J by 0 bases, with 11 bases left in between. Here the CDR3 DNA reads TGTGCCATCAGTGAATCTACAGGTTCTAACTATGGCTACACCTTC. Translated, it gives CAISESTGSNYGYTF.

CDR3: CASSPDRVYEKLFF. The CDR3 bases are TGTGCCAGCAGTCCGGACAGGGTTTATGAAAAACTGTTTTTT. The rearrangement uses TRBV5-5 and TRBJ1-4; TRBD1 matches 8 bases. This CDR3 comprises 14 residues. Germline CDR1 SGHKS, CDR2 YYEKEE (reference sequence). The J segment lost 6 bases and the V segment lost 5 bases, leaving 6 bases of the junction unmatched.

The J gene is TRBJ2-7, the V gene TRBV4-1; D possibly corresponds to TRBD1 (6 bases). The germline gives CDR1 MGHRA, CDR2 YSYEKL. Trimming took off 1 base at V and 6 bases at J, with 13 bases between the two ends. The CDR3 spans 14 residues. CDR3 nucleotides: TGCGCCAGCAGCCAAGGAACCAGGGGTCTCGAGCAGTACTTC. It translates to CASSQGTRGLEQYF.

The J gene is TRBJ1-5, the V gene TRBV6-5, with 8 bases aligning to TRBD1. From germline, CDR1 is MNHEY and CDR2 SVGAGI. J lost 2 bases, V lost 7 bases, and 7 bases had no gene match. The CDR3 has 15 amino acids. CDR3 sequence reads: CASIFGQGGNQPQHF. CDR3 nucleotide sequence: TGTGCCAGCATTTTCGGACAGGGTGGCAATCAGCCCCAGCATTTT.

The chain carries TRBV6-5 and TRBJ2-1, with 11 nucleotides matching TRBD2. J lost 8 bases, V lost 6 bases, and 6 bases had no gene match. The CDR3 has 14 residues. CDR1 MNHEY and CDR2 SVGAGI come from the germline V gene. The CDR3 DNA sequence: TGTGCCAGCAGAATAGCGGGAGGGGGCGATGAGCAGTTCTTC. Amino acid sequence: CASRIAGGGDEQFF.

The rearrangement joins TRBV6-5 to TRBJ2-7; TRBD2 matches at 13 bases. J was trimmed by 1 base and V by 6 bases; bases with no gene match: 3. The CDR3 runs to 15 residues. Germline V lookup: CDR1 MNHEY, CDR2 SVGAGI. CDR3 DNA sequence: TGTGCCAGCAGCAGGACTAGCGGGGGATCCTACGAGCAGTACTTC. Translated: CASSRTSGGSYEQYF.

The chain carries TRBV12-3 or TRBV12-4 and TRBJ2-5; D assignment may be TRBD1 or TRBD2 (5 bases each). The CDR3 totals 12 residues. The V end lost 5 bases, the J end lost 7 bases, and 11 bases lay between the germline ends. The CDR3 loop is CASSPGTPTQYF. For the CDR3, the DNA is TGTGCCAGCAGTCCCGGGACCCCGACCCAGTACTTC.